This TCR beta chain was observed in a study of cytotoxic CD8 clonotypes in ibrutinib-treated CLL. Trimming removed 3 bases at V and 5 bases at J, with 7 bases between. In germline, CDR1 is MGHDK, CDR2 SYGVNS. The CDR3 sequence is 12 residues long. Here immunoSEQ multiplex PCR was the method, and the copy in TCRdb shows in-frame clones only, minus some. Seen here are some 140,000 clones, around 84% observed once, and the top ten hold about 3.5%. The chain joins TRBV25-1 to TRBJ2-5; D is uncertain. The receptor was derived from a human donor with chronic lymphocytic leukemia. The sequencing here drew on PBMCs, taken after 24 months of ibrutinib treatment. This CDR3 is CASSEGLETQYF. The CDR3 DNA is TGTGCCAGCAGTGAGGGTTTGGAGACCCAGTACTTC.